A selection of T cell receptor beta chains follows, all from one sample in a study of T cells in Graves' hyperthyroidism and ophthalmopathy. From the multiplex PCR reads, TCRdb called clonotypes with MiXCR, one entry per CDR3 protein. The sample lists 550,000 to 600,000 distinct CDR3 sequences, 46% occurring once. Input material: peripheral blood or thyroid tissue (not recorded which). These receptor sequences come from an adult woman with Graves' disease, either hyperthyroidism or ophthalmopathy (not recorded which). Both conserved end residues are part of each CDR3. A D gene is named only where the DNA matches it firmly. Expanded clones get a size class; other rows say once, few or many, or leave the size out.

d_gene	v_gene	j_gene	abundance	CDR3nt	CDR3aa
.	TRBV11-2	TRBJ2-7	many	TGTGCCAGCAGCCCCGGGCTTCACTACGAGCAGTACTTC	CASSPGLHYEQYF
TRBD1	TRBV27	TRBJ1-5	few	TGTGCCAGCAGGGTGACAGGGGCGCCGGGTGGCAATCAGCCCCAGCATTTT	CASRVTGAPGGNQPQHF
.	TRBV20-1	TRBJ1-1	.	TGCAGTGCTAGACCCTGGGTCGACACGAACACTGAAGCTTTCTTT	CSARPWVDTNTEAFF
.	TRBV7-9	TRBJ1-2	few	TGTGCCAGCAGCACACGCCGGGACCTATTCTATGGCTACACCTTC	CASSTRRDLFYGYTF
.	TRBV10-3	TRBJ2-2	many	TGTGCCATCAGTACCGGGACAAAGAACACCGGGGAGCTGTTTTTT	CAISTGTKNTGELFF
.	TRBV13	TRBJ1-2	.	TGTGCCAGCAGCTTAGGTTTAGGGCTAGGCTACACCTTC	CASSLGLGLGYTF
TRBD1	TRBV7-9	TRBJ1-6	.	TGTGCCACAAAGACGGGACAGAGAAATTCACCCCTCCACTTT	CATKTGQRNSPLHF
TRBD1	TRBV5-1	TRBJ1-3	many	TGCGCCAGCAGCGGGGACAGTTCTGGAAACACCATATATTTT	CASSGDSSGNTIYF
.	TRBV7-9	TRBJ1-1	.	TGTGCCAGCAGCTTAGGAGGTTTACATAACACTGAAGCTTTCTTT	CASSLGGLHNTEAFF
TRBD1	TRBV13	TRBJ1-1	.	TGTGCCAGCAGACGCACCTCGGAGGGGGCTAACACTGAAGCTTTCTTT	CASRRTSEGANTEAFF
.	TRBV5-1	TRBJ2-7	many	TGCGCCAGCAGACTGGAGGGTCACGAGCAGTACTTC	CASRLEGHEQYF
.	TRBV7-6	TRBJ1-4	many	TGTGCCAGCAGCCGCATGGACAGTACCTCGACAACTAATGAAAAACTGTTTTTT	CASSRMDSTSTTNEKLFF
TRBD2	TRBV19	TRBJ2-1	.	TGTGCCAGTACGGGACTAGCGGGAGGGCCCTCCTACAATGAGCAGTTCTTC	CASTGLAGGPSYNEQFF
.	TRBV7-3	TRBJ2-1	.	TGTGCCAGCAGCTTAGTAAAGCGTAGTGAGCAGTTCTTC	CASSLVKRSEQFF
.	TRBV6-5	TRBJ2-5	.	TGTGCCAGCAGTTACCGGACGCGGGTGGGGGAGACCCAGTACTTC	CASSYRTRVGETQYF
TRBD1	TRBV4-1	TRBJ2-6	.	TGCGCCAGCAGCCAATTGTGGGGACAGGGGGCCAACGTCCTGACTTTC	CASSQLWGQGANVLTF
.	TRBV9	TRBJ2-7	many	TGTGCCAGCAGCCCGACGCCGGGGACCTACGAGCAGTACTTC	CASSPTPGTYEQYF
.	TRBV2	TRBJ2-7	many	TGTGCCAGCAGTGGGGCCAAAGAAGAGCAGTACTTC	CASSGAKEEQYF
TRBD1	TRBV7-9	TRBJ1-1	once	TGTGCCAGCAGCTTAGGGACAGGAATACGGGCTGAAGCTTTCTTT	CASSLGTGIRAEAFF
.	TRBV9	TRBJ1-5	.	TGTGCCAGCAGCGGATCCCGGGACGGCAGACTGGGGCCCCAGCATTTT	CASSGSRDGRLGPQHF
.	TRBV28	TRBJ2-7	.	TGTGCCAGCAAGGAGAGCACCTACGAGCAGTACTTC	CASKESTYEQYF
TRBD1	TRBV7-2	TRBJ1-5	many	TGTGCCAGCAGCTTAGAGGGACAGGTTAATCAGCCCCAGCATTTT	CASSLEGQVNQPQHF
TRBD1	TRBV29-1	TRBJ1-4	once	TGCAGCGCCGGGACAGGGAGGATAAGGAAACTGTTTTTT	CSAGTGRIRKLFF
TRBD1	TRBV20-1	TRBJ2-5	.	TGCAGCGCCGAACAGGGGCGCCAAGAGACCCAGTACTTC	CSAEQGRQETQYF
.	TRBV4-2	TRBJ2-7	.	TGTGCCAGCAGCCAAGATCGGGCGATTCGGGACGAGCAGTACTTC	CASSQDRAIRDEQYF
TRBD1	TRBV7-9	TRBJ1-1	many	TGTGCCAGCAGGAAGGGGGCGGCGAACACTGAAGCTTTCTTT	CASRKGAANTEAFF
.	TRBV11-2	TRBJ2-7	.	TGTGCCAGCACCAGGTCCCGTGCCTACGAGCAGTACTTC	CASTRSRAYEQYF
.	TRBV6-5	TRBJ1-1	.	TGTGCCAGCAGACTGCTCGGAGGGGCTTTCTTT	CASRLLGGAFF
TRBD1	TRBV29-1	TRBJ1-3	.	TGCAGCGTTGCGGGGGGACAGGTGGAAGGCACCATATATTTT	CSVAGGQVEGTIYF
.	TRBV4-2	TRBJ2-5	many	TGTGCCAGCAGCCAAGATATAGGACAAGAGACCCAGTACTTC	CASSQDIGQETQYF
TRBD1	TRBV2	TRBJ1-1	.	TGTGCCGCAAGCCGGGACAGGGGCAGAGGTGAAGCTTTCTTT	CAASRDRGRGEAFF
.	TRBV28	TRBJ1-5	.	TGTGCCAGCAGCTTTGGCTGGGGACAACCTAATCAGCCCCAGCATTTT	CASSFGWGQPNQPQHF
.	TRBV6-5	TRBJ1-1	many	TGTGCCAGCGGGAGGGTAACTGAAGCTTTCTTT	CASGRVTEAFF